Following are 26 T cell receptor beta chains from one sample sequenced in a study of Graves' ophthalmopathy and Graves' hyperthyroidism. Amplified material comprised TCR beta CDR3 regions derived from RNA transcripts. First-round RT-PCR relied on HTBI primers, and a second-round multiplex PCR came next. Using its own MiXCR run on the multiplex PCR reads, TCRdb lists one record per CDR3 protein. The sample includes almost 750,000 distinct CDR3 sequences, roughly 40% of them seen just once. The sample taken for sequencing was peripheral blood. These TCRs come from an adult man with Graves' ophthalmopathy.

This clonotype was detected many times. In DNA form, the CDR3 reads TGTGCCAGCGGCTCACCGACAGGATCTGGAAACACCATATATTTT. Translation gives CASGSPTGSGNTIYF. The rearrangement joins TRBV25-1 to TRBJ1-3, with D tentatively TRBD1 (6 bases). The CDR3 length is 15 residues. Germline V CDR1 and CDR2: MGHDK, SYGVNS. V dropped 8 bases and J dropped 1 base, with 15 bases sitting between them.

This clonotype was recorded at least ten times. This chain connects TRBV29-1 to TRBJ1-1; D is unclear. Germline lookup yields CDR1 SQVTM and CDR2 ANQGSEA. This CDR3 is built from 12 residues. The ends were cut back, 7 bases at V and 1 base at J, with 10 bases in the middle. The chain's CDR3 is CSALDGNTEAFF. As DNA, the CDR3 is TGCAGCGCCTTGGATGGGAACACTGAAGCTTTCTTT.

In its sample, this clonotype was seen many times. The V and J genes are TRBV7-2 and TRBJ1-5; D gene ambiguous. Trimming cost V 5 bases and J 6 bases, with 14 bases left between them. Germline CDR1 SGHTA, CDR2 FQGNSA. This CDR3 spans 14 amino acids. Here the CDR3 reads CASSGSGVGQPQHF. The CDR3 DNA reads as TGTGCCAGCAGCGGTAGTGGGGTAGGTCAGCCCCAGCATTTT.

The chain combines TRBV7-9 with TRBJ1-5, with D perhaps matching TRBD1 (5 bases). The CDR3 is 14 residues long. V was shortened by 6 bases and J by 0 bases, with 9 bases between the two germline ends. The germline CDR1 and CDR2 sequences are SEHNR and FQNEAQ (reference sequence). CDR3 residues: CASSRGASNQPQHF. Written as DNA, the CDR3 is TGTGCCAGCAGTCGGGGCGCTAGCAATCAGCCCCAGCATTTT.

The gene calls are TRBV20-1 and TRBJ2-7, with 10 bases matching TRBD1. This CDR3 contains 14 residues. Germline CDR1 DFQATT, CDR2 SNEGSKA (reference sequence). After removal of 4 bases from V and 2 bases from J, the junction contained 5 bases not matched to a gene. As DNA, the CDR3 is TGCAGTGCTAAGGACAGGGGGTCCCCCTACGAGCAGTACTTC. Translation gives CSAKDRGSPYEQYF.

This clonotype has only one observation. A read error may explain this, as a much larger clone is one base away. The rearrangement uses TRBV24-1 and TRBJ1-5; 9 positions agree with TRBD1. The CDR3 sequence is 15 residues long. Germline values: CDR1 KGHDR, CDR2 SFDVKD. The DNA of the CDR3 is TGTGCCATCAGTCCCCGGGACAGGGAAAATCAGCCCCGGCATTTT. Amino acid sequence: CAISPRDRENQPRHF.

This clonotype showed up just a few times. CDR3: CSAVKTGTQAETQYF. In DNA form, the CDR3 reads TGCAGTGCTGTCAAAACGGGGACTCAGGCCGAGACCCAGTACTTC. This sequence joins TRBV20-1 and TRBJ2-5, with D tentatively TRBD2 (6 bases). This CDR3 spans 15 amino acids. Germline V lookup: CDR1 DFQATT, CDR2 SNEGSKA (reference sequence). Trimming shortened V by 5 bases and J by 5 bases, and 21 bases separated the two germline ends.

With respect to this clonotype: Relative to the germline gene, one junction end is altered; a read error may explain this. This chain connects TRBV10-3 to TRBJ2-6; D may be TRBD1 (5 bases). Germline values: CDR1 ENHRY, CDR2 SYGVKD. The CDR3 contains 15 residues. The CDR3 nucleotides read TGTGCCAGCAGTTACTCGTTCTCTGGGGCCGACGTCCTGACTTTC. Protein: CASSYSFSGADVLTF.

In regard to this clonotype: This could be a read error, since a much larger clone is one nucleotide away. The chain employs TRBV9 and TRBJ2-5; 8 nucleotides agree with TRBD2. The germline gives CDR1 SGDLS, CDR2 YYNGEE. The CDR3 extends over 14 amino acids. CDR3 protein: CASSFRAGVEAQYF. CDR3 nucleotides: TGTGCCAGCAGCTTTCGAGCGGGAGTAGAGGCCCAGTACTTC.

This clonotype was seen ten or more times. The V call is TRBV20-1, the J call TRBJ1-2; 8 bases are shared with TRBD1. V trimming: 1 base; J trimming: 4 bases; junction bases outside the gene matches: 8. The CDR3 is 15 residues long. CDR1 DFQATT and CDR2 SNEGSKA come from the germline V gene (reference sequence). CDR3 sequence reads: CSARVPDRATYGYTF. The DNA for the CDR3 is TGCAGTGCTAGAGTCCCGGACAGGGCGACCTATGGCTACACCTTC.

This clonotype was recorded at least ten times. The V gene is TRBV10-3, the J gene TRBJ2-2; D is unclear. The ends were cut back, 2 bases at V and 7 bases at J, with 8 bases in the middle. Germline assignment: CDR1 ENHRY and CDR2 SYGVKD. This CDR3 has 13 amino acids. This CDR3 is CAISERTDGELFF. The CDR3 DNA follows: TGTGCCATCAGTGAGCGGACGGACGGGGAGCTGTTTTTT.

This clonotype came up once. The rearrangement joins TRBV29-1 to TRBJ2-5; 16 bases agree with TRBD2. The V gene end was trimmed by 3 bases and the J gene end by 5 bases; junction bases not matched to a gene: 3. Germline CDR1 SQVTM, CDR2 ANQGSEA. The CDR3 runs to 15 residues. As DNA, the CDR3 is TGCAGCGTTGACGGGACTAGCGGGAGGGCGGAGACCCAGTACTTC. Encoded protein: CSVDGTSGRAETQYF.

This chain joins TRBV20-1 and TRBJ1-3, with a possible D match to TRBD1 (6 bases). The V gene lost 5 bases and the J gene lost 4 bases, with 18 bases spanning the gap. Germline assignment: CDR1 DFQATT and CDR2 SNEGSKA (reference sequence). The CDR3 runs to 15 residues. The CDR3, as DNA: TGCAGTGCTTACAGGGAGCAAGGCCGAGGAAACACCATATATTTT. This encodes CSAYREQGRGNTIYF.

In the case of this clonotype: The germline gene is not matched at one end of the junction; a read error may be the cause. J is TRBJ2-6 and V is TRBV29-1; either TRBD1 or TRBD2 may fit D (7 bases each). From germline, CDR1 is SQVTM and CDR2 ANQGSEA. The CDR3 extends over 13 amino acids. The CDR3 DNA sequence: TGCAGCGTTTTTCAGGGGGGGGCTAACGTCCTGACTTTC. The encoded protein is CSVFQGGANVLTF.

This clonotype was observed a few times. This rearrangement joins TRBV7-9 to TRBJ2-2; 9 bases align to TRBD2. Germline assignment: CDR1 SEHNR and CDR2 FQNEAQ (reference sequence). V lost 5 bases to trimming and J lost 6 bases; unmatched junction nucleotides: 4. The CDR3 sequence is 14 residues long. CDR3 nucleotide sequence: TGTGCCAGCAGCCTTGGACTAGCGCCCGGGGAGCTGTTTTTT. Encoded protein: CASSLGLAPGELFF.

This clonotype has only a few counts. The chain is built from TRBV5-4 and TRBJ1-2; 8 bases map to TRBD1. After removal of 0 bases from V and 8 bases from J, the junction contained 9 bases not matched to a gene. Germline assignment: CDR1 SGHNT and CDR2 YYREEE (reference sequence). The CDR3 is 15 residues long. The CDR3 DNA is TGTGCCAGCAGCTTGGCAGGGGGCGGAATTATGGGCTACACCTTC. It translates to CASSLAGGGIMGYTF.

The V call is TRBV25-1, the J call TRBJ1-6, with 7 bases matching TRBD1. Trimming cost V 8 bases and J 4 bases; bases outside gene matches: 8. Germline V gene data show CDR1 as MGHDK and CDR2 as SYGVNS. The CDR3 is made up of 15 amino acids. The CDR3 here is CASLDSGQYNSPLHF. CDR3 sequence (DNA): TGTGCCAGCTTAGATTCGGGACAGTATAATTCACCCCTCCACTTT.

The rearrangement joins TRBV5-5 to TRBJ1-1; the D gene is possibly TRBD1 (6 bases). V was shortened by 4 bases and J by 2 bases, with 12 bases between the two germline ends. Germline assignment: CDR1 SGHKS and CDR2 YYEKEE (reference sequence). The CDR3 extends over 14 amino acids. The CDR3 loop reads CASSVRQVNTEAFF. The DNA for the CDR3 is TGTGCCAGCAGCGTAAGACAGGTAAACACTGAAGCTTTCTTT.

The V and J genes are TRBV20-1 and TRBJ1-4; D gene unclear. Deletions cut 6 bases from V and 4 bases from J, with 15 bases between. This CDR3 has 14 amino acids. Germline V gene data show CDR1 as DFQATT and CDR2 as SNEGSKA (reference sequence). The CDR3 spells CSARGRLVNEKLFF. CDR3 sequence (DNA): TGCAGTGCCCGAGGACGCCTCGTTAATGAAAAACTGTTTTTT.

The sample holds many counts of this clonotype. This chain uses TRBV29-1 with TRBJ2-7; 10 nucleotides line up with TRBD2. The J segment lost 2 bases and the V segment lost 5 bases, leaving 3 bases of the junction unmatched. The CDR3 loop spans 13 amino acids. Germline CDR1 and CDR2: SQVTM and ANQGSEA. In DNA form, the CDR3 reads TGCAGCGTTATTAGCGGGGGGCCCTACGAGCAGTACTTC. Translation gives CSVISGGPYEQYF.

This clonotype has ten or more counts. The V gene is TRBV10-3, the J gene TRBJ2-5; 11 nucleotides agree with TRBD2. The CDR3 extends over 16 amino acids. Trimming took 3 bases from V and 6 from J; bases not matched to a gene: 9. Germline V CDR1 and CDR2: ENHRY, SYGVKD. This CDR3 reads CAISDQASGGKKTQYF. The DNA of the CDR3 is TGTGCCATCAGTGACCAGGCTAGCGGGGGGAAGAAGACCCAGTACTTC.

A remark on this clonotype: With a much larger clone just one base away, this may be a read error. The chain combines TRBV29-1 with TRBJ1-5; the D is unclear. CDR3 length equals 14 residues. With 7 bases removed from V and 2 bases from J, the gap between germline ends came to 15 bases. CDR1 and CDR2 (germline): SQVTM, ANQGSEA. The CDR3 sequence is CSANISFGNQPQHF. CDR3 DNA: TGCAGCGCCAATATAAGCTTCGGCAATCAGCCCCAGCATTTT.

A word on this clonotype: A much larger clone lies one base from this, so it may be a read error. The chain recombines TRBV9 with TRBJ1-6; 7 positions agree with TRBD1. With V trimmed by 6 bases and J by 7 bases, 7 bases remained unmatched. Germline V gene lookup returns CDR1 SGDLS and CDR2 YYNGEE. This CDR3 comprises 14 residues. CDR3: CASIGDSANSPLHF. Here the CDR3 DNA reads TGTGCCAGCATCGGGGACAGCGCGAATTCACCCCTCCACTTT.

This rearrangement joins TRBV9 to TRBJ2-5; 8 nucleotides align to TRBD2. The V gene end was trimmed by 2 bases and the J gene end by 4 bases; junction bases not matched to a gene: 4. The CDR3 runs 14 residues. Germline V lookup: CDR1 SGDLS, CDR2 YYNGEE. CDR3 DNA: TGTGCCAGCAGCGTCGGGGGGGATGTAGAGACCCAGTACTTC. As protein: CASSVGGDVETQYF.

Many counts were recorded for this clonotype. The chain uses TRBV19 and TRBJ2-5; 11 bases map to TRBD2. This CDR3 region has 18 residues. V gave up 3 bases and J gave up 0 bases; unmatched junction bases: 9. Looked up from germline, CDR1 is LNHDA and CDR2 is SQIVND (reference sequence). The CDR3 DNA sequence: TGTGCCAGTAGTATGTTCGCCGGGACTAGCGGACACCAAGAGACCCAGTACTTC. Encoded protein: CASSMFAGTSGHQETQYF.

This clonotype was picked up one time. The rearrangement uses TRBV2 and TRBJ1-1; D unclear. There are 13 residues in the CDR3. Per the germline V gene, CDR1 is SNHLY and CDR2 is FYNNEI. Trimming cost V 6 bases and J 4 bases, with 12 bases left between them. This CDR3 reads CASSSTEGTEAFF. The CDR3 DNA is TGTGCCAGCAGCTCGACCGAGGGCACTGAAGCTTTCTTT.